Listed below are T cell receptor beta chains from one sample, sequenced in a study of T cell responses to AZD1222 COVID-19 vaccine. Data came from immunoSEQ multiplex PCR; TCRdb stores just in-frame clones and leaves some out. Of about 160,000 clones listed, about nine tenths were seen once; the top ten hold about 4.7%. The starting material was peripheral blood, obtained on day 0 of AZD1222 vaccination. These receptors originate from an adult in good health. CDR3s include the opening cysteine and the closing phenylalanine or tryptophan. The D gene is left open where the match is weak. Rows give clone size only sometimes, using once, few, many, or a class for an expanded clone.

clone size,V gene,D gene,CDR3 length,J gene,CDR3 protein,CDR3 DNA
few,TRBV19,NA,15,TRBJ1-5,CASSMRARNNQPQHF,TGTGCCAGTAGTATGCGGGCGAGAAACAATCAGCCCCAGCATTTT
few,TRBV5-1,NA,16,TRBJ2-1,CASSQGPQSSYNEQFF,TGCGCCAGCAGCCAGGGACCGCAGAGCTCCTACAATGAGCAGTTCTTC
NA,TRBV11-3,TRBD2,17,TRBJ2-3,CASSPGRGREGQDTQYF,TGTGCCAGCAGCCCCGGCCGGGGACGGGAGGGGCAAGATACGCAGTATTTT
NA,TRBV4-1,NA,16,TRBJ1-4,CASSQEASRTPEKLFF,TGCGCCAGCAGCCAAGAAGCATCCCGTACCCCCGAAAAACTGTTTTTT
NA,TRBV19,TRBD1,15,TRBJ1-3,CASSPPGGRRNTIYF,TGTGCCAGTAGTCCCCCAGGGGGTCGACGAAACACCATATATTTT
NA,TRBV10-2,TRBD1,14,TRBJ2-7,CASSGDRASYEQYF,TGCGCCAGCAGTGGGGACAGGGCGTCCTACGAGCAGTACTTC
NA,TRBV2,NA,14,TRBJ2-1,CAVNERVAKNEQFF,TGTGCCGTCAACGAGCGGGTGGCCAAAAATGAGCAGTTCTTC
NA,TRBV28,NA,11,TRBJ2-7,CAADSSYEQYF,TGTGCCGCCGATTCCAGCTACGAGCAGTACTTC
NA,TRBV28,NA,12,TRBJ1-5,CASSSLNQPQHF,TGTGCCAGCAGTTCGTTAAATCAGCCCCAGCATTTT
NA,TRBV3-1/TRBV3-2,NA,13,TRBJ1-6,CASSSLGDSPLHF,TGTGCCAGCAGCTCCCTGGGGGATTCACCCCTCCACTTT
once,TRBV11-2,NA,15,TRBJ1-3,CASSLRGLSGNTIYF,TGTGCCAGCAGCTTACGGGGGCTTTCTGGAAACACCATATATTTT
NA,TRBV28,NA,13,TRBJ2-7,CASSAGPRNEQYF,TGTGCCAGCAGTGCGGGCCCACGGAACGAGCAGTACTTC
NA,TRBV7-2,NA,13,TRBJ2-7,CASSSLALYEQYF,TGTGCCAGCAGCTCATTAGCTTTATACGAGCAGTACTTC
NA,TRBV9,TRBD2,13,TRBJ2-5,CASSVTSGNTQYF,TGTGCCAGCAGCGTAACTAGCGGGAATACCCAGTACTTC
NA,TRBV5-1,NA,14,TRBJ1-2,CASSWGGPEGGYTF,TGCGCCAGCAGCTGGGGCGGCCCCGAGGGTGGCTACACCTTC
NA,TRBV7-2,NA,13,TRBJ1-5,CASSLAWNQPQHF,TGTGCCAGCAGCTTAGCATGGAATCAGCCCCAGCATTTT
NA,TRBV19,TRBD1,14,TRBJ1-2,CASSTIDRDSGYTF,TGTGCCAGTAGTACAATCGACAGGGACTCTGGCTACACCTTC
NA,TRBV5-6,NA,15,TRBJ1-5,CASSLLDVSNQPQHF,TGTGCCAGCAGCCTCCTGGACGTTAGCAATCAGCCCCAGCATTTT
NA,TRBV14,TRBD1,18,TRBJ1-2,CASSQSLGSGTGVYGYTF,TGTGCCAGCAGCCAATCTCTGGGATCAGGGACAGGAGTTTATGGCTACACCTTC
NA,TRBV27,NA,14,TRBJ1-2,CASSFRSGFGGYTF,TGTGCCAGCAGTTTCAGATCGGGCTTTGGAGGCTACACCTTC
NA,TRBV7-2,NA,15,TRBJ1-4,CASSRSGVTNEKLFF,TGTGCCAGCAGCCGTAGTGGGGTTACTAATGAAAAACTGTTTTTT
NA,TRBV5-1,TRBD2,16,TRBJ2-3,CASSSGLAASTDTQYF,TGCGCCAGCAGCTCCGGACTAGCGGCAAGCACAGATACGCAGTATTTT
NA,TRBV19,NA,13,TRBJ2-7,CASSRTKTYEQYF,TGTGCCAGTAGTAGGACAAAGACCTACGAGCAGTACTTC
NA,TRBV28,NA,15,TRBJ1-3,CASQGPPSSGNTIYF,TGTGCGTCTCAAGGCCCCCCGAGCTCTGGAAACACCATATATTTT
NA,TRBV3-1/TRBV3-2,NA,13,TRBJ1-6,CASSATYNSPLHF,TGTGCCAGCAGCGCGACGTATAATTCACCCCTCCACTTT
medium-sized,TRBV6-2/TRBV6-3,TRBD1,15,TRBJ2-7,CASSYEQGAGYEQYF,TGTGCCAGCAGTTACGAGCAGGGGGCTGGGTACGAGCAGTACTTC
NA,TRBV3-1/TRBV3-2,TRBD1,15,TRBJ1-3,CASSQAGGSGNTIYF,TGTGCCAGCAGCCAGGCAGGGGGCTCTGGAAACACCATATATTTT
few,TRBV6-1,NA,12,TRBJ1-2,CASSDRFYGYTF,TGTGCCAGCAGTGACAGATTCTATGGCTACACCTTC
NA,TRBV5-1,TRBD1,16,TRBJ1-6,CASSSGTAAYNSPLHF,TGCGCCAGCAGCTCCGGGACAGCCGCCTATAATTCACCCCTCCACTTT
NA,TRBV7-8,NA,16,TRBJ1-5,CASSPRAGNSNQPQHF,TGTGCCAGCAGCCCTAGAGCAGGGAATAGCAATCAGCCCCAGCATTTT
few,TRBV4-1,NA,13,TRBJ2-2,CASSQRPAGELFF,TGCGCCAGCAGCCAAAGACCTGCCGGGGAGCTGTTTTTT
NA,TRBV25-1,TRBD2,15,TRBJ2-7,CASSDLGTSGNEQYF,TGTGCCAGCAGTGACCTTGGGACTAGCGGCAACGAGCAGTACTTC
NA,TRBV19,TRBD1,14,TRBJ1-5,CASSRTGGYQPQHF,TGTGCCAGTAGTCGGACAGGGGGTTATCAGCCCCAGCATTTT
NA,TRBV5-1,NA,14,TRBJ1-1,CASRYVQLTAEAFF,TGCGCCAGCAGATACGTCCAGCTTACCGCTGAAGCTTTCTTT
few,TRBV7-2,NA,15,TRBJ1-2,CASSLRGGALDGYTF,TGTGCCAGCAGCTTACGGGGGGGCGCTTTGGATGGCTACACCTTC
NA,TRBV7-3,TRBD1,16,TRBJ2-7,CASSLHGTGPGYEQYF,TGTGCCAGCAGCTTACACGGGACAGGGCCAGGCTACGAGCAGTACTTC
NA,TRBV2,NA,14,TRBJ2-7,CASSGQAGSYEQYF,TGTGCCAGCAGTGGACAGGCTGGGTCCTACGAGCAGTACTTC
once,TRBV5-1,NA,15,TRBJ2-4,CASSLDHRRQNIQYF,TGCGCCAGCAGCTTGGATCACCGGCGGCAAAACATTCAGTACTTC
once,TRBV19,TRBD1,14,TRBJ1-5,CASSMGQGLAPQHF,TGTGCCAGTAGTATGGGACAGGGGTTGGCTCCCCAGCATTTT
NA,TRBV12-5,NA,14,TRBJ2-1,CASGLQGGTNEQFF,TGTGCTAGTGGTTTACAGGGAGGTACCAATGAGCAGTTCTTC
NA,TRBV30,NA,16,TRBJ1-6,CAWSINRASYNSPLHF,TGTGCCTGGAGTATTAACAGGGCTTCCTATAATTCACCCCTCCACTTT
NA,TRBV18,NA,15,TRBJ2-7,CASSPRTAGPYEQYF,TGTGCCAGCTCACCTCGGACCGCGGGCCCCTACGAGCAGTACTTC
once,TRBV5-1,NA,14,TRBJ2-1,CASSLAFEWNEQFF,TGCGCCAGCAGCTTGGCCTTCGAGTGGAATGAGCAGTTCTTC
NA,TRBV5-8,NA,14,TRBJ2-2,CASSLFSTSGELFF,TGTGCCAGCAGCTTGTTCAGTACGTCCGGGGAGCTGTTTTTT
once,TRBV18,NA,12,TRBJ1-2,CASSSDRNGYTF,TGTGCCAGCTCATCCGACAGAAATGGCTACACCTTC
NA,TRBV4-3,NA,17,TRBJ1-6,CASTSSSYYGVNSPLHF,TGCGCCAGCACGTCCAGTTCATACTATGGCGTCAATTCACCCCTCCACTTT
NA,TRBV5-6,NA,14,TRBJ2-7,CASSFRGQTYEQYF,TGTGCCAGCAGCTTTAGGGGCCAGACCTACGAGCAGTACTTC
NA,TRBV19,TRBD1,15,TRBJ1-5,CASRGDRGLNQPQHF,TGTGCCAGTAGAGGGGACAGGGGGCTCAATCAGCCCCAGCATTTT
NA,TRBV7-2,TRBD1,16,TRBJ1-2,CASSLAGQGGNYGYTF,TGTGCCAGCAGCTTAGCTGGACAGGGGGGGAACTATGGCTACACCTTC
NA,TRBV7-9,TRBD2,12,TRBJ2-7,CASSLGSGSFYF,TGTGCCAGCAGCTTAGGAAGCGGGAGCTTTTACTTC
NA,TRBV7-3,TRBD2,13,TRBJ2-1,CASSLERESEQFF,TGTGCCAGCAGCTTAGAGCGGGAAAGTGAGCAGTTCTTC
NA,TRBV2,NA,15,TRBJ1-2,CASTDRQAGWDGYTF,TGTGCCAGCACCGATAGACAGGCAGGGTGGGATGGCTACACCTTC
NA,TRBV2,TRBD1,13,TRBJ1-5,CASGTGGFQPQHF,TGTGCCAGTGGGACAGGGGGCTTTCAGCCCCAGCATTTT
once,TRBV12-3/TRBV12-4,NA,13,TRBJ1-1,CAGSLRGGTEAFF,TGTGCCGGCAGTTTAAGGGGCGGCACTGAAGCTTTCTTT
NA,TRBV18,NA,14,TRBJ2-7,CASSPVAPHYEQYF,TGTGCCAGCTCACCAGTGGCACCCCACTACGAGCAGTACTTC